Sequencing of this T cell receptor beta chain was carried out in a study of radiation and T cells in renal cell carcinoma. General study results and limits: Pretreatment tumor biopsies were lacking, so baseline clonotypes are unknown.

The protocol was immunoSEQ multiplex PCR, while the TCRdb copy is restricted to in-frame clones and leaves out a portion. The sample yields approximately 92,000 clones, over 80% seen once. As regards this clone: The antigen is not known.

Germline CDR1 and CDR2: LNHDA and SQIVND (reference sequence). The germline V and J ends were trimmed by 5 bases and 0 bases, with 8 bases remaining between them. The CDR3 has 15 amino acids. Documented time point: blood 4 weeks post-SBRT, at nephrectomy. The treatment was: 15 Gy SBRT to primary tumor, nephrectomy 4 weeks later. This sample comprised blood, obtained from a patient whose treatment included radiotherapy and nephrectomy. The clonotype originates from a man in his forties or fifties with renal cell carcinoma. The V and J genes are TRBV19 and TRBJ2-6; TRBD1 might be the D (6 bases). The CDR3: CASSLGGSGANVLTF. Written as DNA, the CDR3 is TGTGCCAGTAGTCTAGGGGGCTCTGGGGCCAACGTCCTGACTTTC.